The 24 T cell receptor beta chains listed next were all sequenced from one sample in a study of blood T cell repertoires in COVID-19. Produced via immunoSEQ multiplex PCR; TCRdb's table is partial and in-frame only. The sample has roughly 100,000 clones, 76% seen once. The sequenced sample was peripheral blood. Source of these receptors: a man older than 75 with COVID-19, enrolled during active disease.

This clone was seen a few times. The chain combines TRBV7-2 with TRBJ2-3; D perhaps matches TRBD2 (5 bases). Germline values: CDR1 SGHTA, CDR2 FQGNSA. The CDR3 is made up of 14 amino acids. Trimming shortened V by 5 bases and J by 0 bases, and 9 bases separated the two germline ends. CDR3 protein: CASSTGLSTDTQYF. CDR3 in DNA: TGTGCCAGCAGCACCGGACTGAGCACAGATACGCAGTATTTT.

With respect to this clone: The sample has other DNA sequences that encode this CDR3 too. This chain joins TRBV7-2 and TRBJ1-5; D not certain. This CDR3 has 15 residues. With 1 base removed from V and 0 bases from J, the gap between germline ends came to 7 bases. The germline V gene encodes CDR1 SGHTA and CDR2 FQGNSA. The CDR3, as DNA: TGTGCCAGCAGCTTAGTGCCTAATAGCAATCAGCCCCAGCATTTT. Translation: CASSLVPNSNQPQHF.

CDR3 bases: TGTGCCAGCAGTTTTTTAGGGGGCGTCTCGATCACTGAAGCTTTCTTT. Protein product: CASSFLGGVSITEAFF. The chain joins TRBV27 to TRBJ1-1; 7 nucleotides align to TRBD1. CDR3 size: 16 residues. The junction had 11 bases not matched to a gene; V was cut back by 3 bases and J by 4 bases. Germline lookup yields CDR1 MNHEY and CDR2 SMNVEV (reference sequence).

The chain is built from TRBV11-2 and TRBJ2-2; 11 bases are shared with TRBD2. Unmatched junction bases numbered 4, after V lost 3 bases and J lost 7 bases. The CDR3 is 15 residues long. Germline-derived CDR1 and CDR2 are SGHAT and FQNNGV. The CDR3 reads CASSLTSGKIGELFF. The DNA for the CDR3 is TGTGCCAGCAGCTTGACTAGCGGGAAGATCGGGGAGCTGTTTTTT.

This clone was seen ten or more times. This chain joins TRBV18 and TRBJ2-1; TRBD1 matches 11 bases. The germline V gene has CDR1 KGHSH and CDR2 LQKENI. J gave up 12 bases and V 2 bases, and 9 bases lay outside the gene matches. CDR3 size: 15 residues. CDR3: CASSPTGQGALGQFF. The CDR3 DNA sequence: TGTGCCAGCTCACCAACCGGACAGGGGGCCTTAGGGCAGTTCTTC.

The chain carries TRBV29-1 and TRBJ2-7; 12 bases line up with TRBD2. The CDR3 is made up of 14 amino acids. Germline CDR1 and CDR2: SQVTM and ANQGSEA. The trim removed 7 bases at V and 0 bases at J, leaving 4 bases unmatched. The CDR3 loop is CSAKTSGSSYEQYF. The CDR3 bases are TGCAGCGCCAAGACTAGCGGGAGCTCCTACGAGCAGTACTTC.

The chain joins TRBV19 to TRBJ2-2; 7 nucleotides match TRBD1. Germline-derived CDR1 and CDR2 are LNHDA and SQIVND (reference sequence). The CDR3 totals 14 residues. V lost 3 bases to trimming and J lost 5 bases; unmatched junction nucleotides: 3. In DNA form, the CDR3 reads TGTGCCAGTAGTATTACAGGGGCTACCGGGGAGCTGTTTTTT. It is translated as CASSITGATGELFF.

J is TRBJ2-1 and V is TRBV7-3, with a tentative D call TRBD1 (6 bases). Germline assignment: CDR1 SGHTA and CDR2 FQGTGA. The V end lost 5 bases, the J end lost 3 bases, and 17 bases lay between the germline ends. The CDR3 has 16 residues. The CDR3 DNA reads TGTGCCAGCAGCCCCCGTCTCCAGGGGAACTACAATGAGCAGTTCTTC. Amino acid sequence: CASSPRLQGNYNEQFF.

In this sample, this clone turned up a few times. This chain links TRBV25-1 with TRBJ2-1; 11 bases align to TRBD2. The CDR3 length is 17 residues. The germline gives CDR1 MGHDK, CDR2 SYGVNS. J was trimmed by 2 bases and V by 2 bases; bases with no gene match: 5. CDR3 in DNA: TGTGCCAGCAGTGAACTAGCGGGAGGTGGCGCCTACAATGAGCAGTTCTTC. As protein: CASSELAGGGAYNEQFF.

This clone was seen only a few times. The V call is TRBV29-1, the J call TRBJ2-1; the match to TRBD2 covers 12 bases. This CDR3 has 12 residues. Germline-derived CDR1 and CDR2 are SQVTM and ANQGSEA. J gave up 7 bases and V 6 bases, and 1 base lay outside the gene matches. CDR3 in DNA: TGCAGCGTCGGACTAGCGGGAAATGAGCAGTTCTTC. Translating it yields CSVGLAGNEQFF.

This rearrangement joins TRBV7-3 to TRBJ2-5; maybe TRBD1 (5 bases). The CDR3 is 14 amino acids. Germline assignment: CDR1 SGHTA and CDR2 FQGTGA. Trimming removed 5 bases at V and 4 bases at J, with 14 bases between. CDR3 loop: CASSPTGQGETQYF. In nucleotides, the CDR3 is TGTGCCAGCAGCCCCACCGGGCAGGGAGAGACCCAGTACTTC.

The chain has TRBV19 and TRBJ2-7, with 7 nucleotides matching TRBD1. The CDR3 length is 14 residues. With V trimmed by 3 bases and J by 2 bases, 4 bases remained unmatched. Per germline, CDR1 LNHDA and CDR2 SQIVND (reference sequence). CDR3: CASSMLQGAYEQYF. DNA of the CDR3: TGTGCCAGTAGTATGTTGCAGGGGGCCTACGAGCAGTACTTC.

This clone appeared a few times. The chain carries TRBV2 and TRBJ2-5; no clear D gene. Trimming pared 4 bases from V and 0 bases from J, leaving 6 bases between. Germline CDR1 SNHLY, CDR2 FYNNEI. This CDR3 spans 13 amino acids. Here the CDR3 DNA reads TGTGCCAGCAGTGGGCAGTACCAAGAGACCCAGTACTTC. As protein: CASSGQYQETQYF.

This clone has a single count. The V and J genes are TRBV6-5 and TRBJ2-1, with TRBD1 matching over 7 bases. The CDR3 runs to 15 residues. Per the germline V gene, CDR1 is MNHEY and CDR2 is SVGAGI. V gave up 6 bases and J gave up 0 bases; unmatched junction bases: 5. CDR3 region: CASSQQGVSYNEQFF. The CDR3 DNA follows: TGTGCCAGCAGCCAGCAGGGGGTCTCCTACAATGAGCAGTTCTTC.

This clone showed up just a few times. The chain recombines TRBV9 with TRBJ1-5; 10 positions match TRBD1. The CDR3 sequence is 14 residues long. V shed 3 bases and J 6 bases; nucleotides not matched to a gene: 3. Germline CDR1 SGDLS, CDR2 YYNGEE. The CDR3 DNA sequence: TGTGCCAGCAGCGCCGGGACAGGGGTTCAGCCCCAGCATTTT. This codes for CASSAGTGVQPQHF.

This chain joins TRBV30 and TRBJ1-4; perhaps TRBD1 as D (6 bases). The ends were cut back, 3 bases at V and 7 bases at J, with 12 bases in the middle. In germline, CDR1 is GTSNPN, CDR2 SVGIG (reference sequence). This CDR3 spans 13 amino acids. CDR3 loop: CAWSGQGTEKLFF. CDR3 in DNA: TGTGCCTGGAGCGGCCAGGGGACTGAAAAACTGTTTTTT.

The chain combines TRBV28 with TRBJ1-5; D unclear. Deletions cut 7 bases from V and 4 bases from J, with 17 bases between. There are 15 residues in the CDR3. CDR1 is MDHEN, CDR2 SYDVKM, per germline. The CDR3 loop is CASISIARRNQPQHF. CDR3 in DNA: TGTGCCAGCATATCAATTGCACGTCGGAATCAGCCCCAGCATTTT.

The J gene is TRBJ1-2, the V gene TRBV18; D perhaps matches TRBD1 (6 bases). V shed 2 bases and J shed 4 bases, with 11 bases lying between them. Per the germline V gene, CDR1 is KGHSH and CDR2 is LQKENI. The CDR3 is 14 amino acids. CDR3 loop: CASSPGQGPYGYTF. The CDR3 DNA reads as TGTGCCAGCTCACCAGGGCAGGGGCCCTATGGCTACACCTTC.

The V gene is TRBV28, the J gene TRBJ1-2, with D possibly TRBD1 on 5 matching bases. Germline V gene sequence: CDR1 MDHEN, CDR2 SYDVKM. This CDR3 spans 16 amino acids. Trimming left V 3 bases short and J 2 bases short, with 16 bases between. This CDR3 is CASSLTAPGGNYGYTF. CDR3 coding DNA: TGTGCCAGCAGTTTGACCGCTCCGGGGGGGAACTATGGCTACACCTTC.

The chain links TRBV15 to TRBJ2-3; D is perhaps TRBD1 (5 bases). Deletions cut 0 bases from V and 2 bases from J, with 12 bases between. Germline CDR1 is LNHNV and CDR2 is YYDKDF (reference sequence). The CDR3 has 16 amino acids. This CDR3 is CATSRDAQGYTDTQYF. CDR3 nucleotides: TGTGCCACCAGCAGAGATGCGCAGGGCTACACAGATACGCAGTATTTT.

The CDR3 DNA reads TGTGCCAGCAGTGAGGTCTGGAATCAGCCCCAGCATTTT. Amino acid sequence: CASSEVWNQPQHF. The chain combines TRBV6-2 or TRBV6-3 with TRBJ1-5, with D unresolved. Trimming stripped 5 bases from V and 4 bases from J, with 9 bases between. Germline V gene data show CDR1 as MNHEY and CDR2 as SVGEGT. The CDR3 contains 13 residues.

The chain is built from TRBV28 and TRBJ2-1, with TRBD2 identical over 10 bases. The J segment lost 6 bases and the V segment lost 6 bases, leaving 11 bases of the junction unmatched. The CDR3 is 16 amino acids. Germline V gene data show CDR1 as MDHEN and CDR2 as SYDVKM. CDR3 sequence: CASSPGLAGEGNEQFF. The CDR3, as DNA: TGTGCCAGCAGCCCCGGGCTAGCGGGAGAGGGCAATGAGCAGTTCTTC.

The chain couples TRBV25-1 to TRBJ2-7; no clear D. The CDR3 runs to 15 residues. Trimming pared 11 bases from V and 2 bases from J, leaving 22 bases between. The germline V gene has CDR1 MGHDK and CDR2 SYGVNS. This CDR3 is CACKHAEWPPYEQYF. The CDR3 DNA reads as TGTGCCTGCAAACACGCGGAGTGGCCCCCCTACGAGCAGTACTTC.

V gene TRBV9 combines with J gene TRBJ1-6; D not resolved. This CDR3 is 15 amino acids long. Trimming stripped 2 bases from V and 1 base from J, with 7 bases between. The germline V gene encodes CDR1 SGDLS and CDR2 YYNGEE. The CDR3 sequence is CASSVAQSYNSPLHF. CDR3 DNA: TGTGCCAGCAGCGTCGCACAGTCCTATAATTCACCCCTCCACTTT. Combining the CDR3 with reference TRBV9 and TRBJ1-6 gives the whole variable domain DSGVTQTPKHLITATGQRVTLRCSPRSGDLSVYWYQQSLDQGLQFLIQYYNGEERAKGNILERFSAQQFPDLHSELNLSSLELGDSALYFCASSVAQSYNSPLHFGNGTRLTVT.